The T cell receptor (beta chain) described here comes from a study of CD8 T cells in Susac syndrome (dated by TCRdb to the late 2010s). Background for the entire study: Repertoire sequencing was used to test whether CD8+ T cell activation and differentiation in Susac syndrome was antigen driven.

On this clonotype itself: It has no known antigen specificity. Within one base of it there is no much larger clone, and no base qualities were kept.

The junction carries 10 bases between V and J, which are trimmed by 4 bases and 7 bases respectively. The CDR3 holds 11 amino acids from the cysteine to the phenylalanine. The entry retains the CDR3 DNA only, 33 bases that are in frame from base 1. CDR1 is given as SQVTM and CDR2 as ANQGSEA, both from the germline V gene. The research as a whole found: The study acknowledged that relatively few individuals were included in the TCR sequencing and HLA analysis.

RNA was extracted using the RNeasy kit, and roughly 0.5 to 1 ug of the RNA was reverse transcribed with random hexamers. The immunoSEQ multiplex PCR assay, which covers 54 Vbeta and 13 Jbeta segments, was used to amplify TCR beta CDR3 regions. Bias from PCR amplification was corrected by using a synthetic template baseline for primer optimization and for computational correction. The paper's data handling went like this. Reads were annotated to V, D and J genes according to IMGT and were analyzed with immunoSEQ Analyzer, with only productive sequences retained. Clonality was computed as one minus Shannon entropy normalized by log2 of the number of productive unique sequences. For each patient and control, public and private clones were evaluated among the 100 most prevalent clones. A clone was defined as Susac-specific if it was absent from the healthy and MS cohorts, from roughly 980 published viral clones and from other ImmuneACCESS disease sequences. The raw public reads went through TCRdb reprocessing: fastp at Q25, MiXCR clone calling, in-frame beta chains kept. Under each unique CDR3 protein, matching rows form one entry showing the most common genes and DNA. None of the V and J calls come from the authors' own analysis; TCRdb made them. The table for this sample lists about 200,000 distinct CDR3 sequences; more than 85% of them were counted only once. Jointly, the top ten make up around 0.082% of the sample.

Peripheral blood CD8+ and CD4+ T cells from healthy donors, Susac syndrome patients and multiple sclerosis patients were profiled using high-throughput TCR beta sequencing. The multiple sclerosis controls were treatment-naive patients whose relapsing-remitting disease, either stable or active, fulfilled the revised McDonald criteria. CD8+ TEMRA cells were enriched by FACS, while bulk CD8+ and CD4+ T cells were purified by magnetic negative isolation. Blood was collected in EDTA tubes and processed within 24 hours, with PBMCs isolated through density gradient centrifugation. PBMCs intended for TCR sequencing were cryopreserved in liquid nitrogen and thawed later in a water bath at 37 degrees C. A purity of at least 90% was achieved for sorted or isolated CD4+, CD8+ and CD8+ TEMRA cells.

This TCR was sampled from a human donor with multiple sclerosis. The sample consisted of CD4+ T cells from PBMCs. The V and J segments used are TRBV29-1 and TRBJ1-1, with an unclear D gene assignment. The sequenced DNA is TGCAGCGTTGTTCTGTCAGGTGAAGCTTTCTTT. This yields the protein CSVVLSGEAFF.